The next 23 T cell receptor beta chains were all read from a single sample in a study of CD8 T cells in Susac syndrome. With random hexamers, about 0.5 to 1 ug RNA was reverse transcribed. TCRdb fed the immunoSEQ multiplex PCR reads into MiXCR, producing one record per CDR3 protein. The sample includes 200,000 to 250,000 distinct CDR3 sequences, around 93% of them seen just once. Sequenced sample: CD4+ T cells from PBMCs. These receptors were collected from a human donor with Susac syndrome.

V usage is TRBV30 and J usage is TRBJ1-1; a weak D match, TRBD1 (5 bases). Germline lookup yields CDR1 GTSNPN and CDR2 SVGIG (reference sequence). Trimming left V 4 bases short and J 1 base short, with 19 bases between. The CDR3 contains 16 residues. The CDR3, as DNA: TGTGCCTGGAAACGCACGCGGGGCTGGGGGAACACTGAAGCTTTCTTT. Protein product: CAWKRTRGWGNTEAFF.

The chain recombines TRBV20-1 with TRBJ1-1, with 7 bases identical to TRBD1. The germline V gene encodes CDR1 DFQATT and CDR2 SNEGSKA (reference sequence). The CDR3 is 16 amino acids. V shed 5 bases and J 1 base; nucleotides not matched to a gene: 13. CDR3 in amino acids: CSASNVRTGANTEAFF. The DNA of the CDR3 is TGCAGTGCTTCGAATGTGAGGACAGGCGCGAACACTGAAGCTTTCTTT.

The rearrangement joins TRBV5-4 to TRBJ1-1, with a tentative D call TRBD1 (6 bases). CDR3 size: 17 residues. In germline, CDR1 is SGHNT, CDR2 YYREEE (reference sequence). With 5 bases removed from V and 1 base from J, the gap between germline ends came to 21 bases. CDR3 region: CASSEGGLRIANTEAFF. The CDR3 DNA reads as TGTGCCAGCAGTGAGGGGGGGCTAAGAATCGCGAACACTGAAGCTTTCTTT.

This rearrangement joins TRBV7-9 to TRBJ1-1, with D hard to call. The V gene lost 7 bases and the J gene lost 6 bases, with 15 bases spanning the gap. This CDR3 has 13 residues. Germline loops: CDR1 SEHNR, CDR2 FQNEAQ (reference sequence). Written as DNA, the CDR3 is TGTGCCAGCATACCTCTGTCGGGCTCTGAAGCTTTCTTT. Amino acid sequence: CASIPLSGSEAFF. The variable domain in full, completed from reference TRBV7-9 and TRBJ1-1, reads DTGVSQNPRHKITKRGQNVTFRCDPISEHNRLYWYRQTLGQGPEFLTYFQNEAQLEKSRLLSDRFSAERPKGSFSTLEIQRTEQGDSAMYLCASIPLSGSEAFFGQGTRLTVV.

The chain has TRBV30 and TRBJ1-6; TRBD1 might be the D (5 bases). Trimming stripped 0 bases from V and 6 bases from J, with 12 bases between. This CDR3 has 15 residues. Germline V lookup: CDR1 GTSNPN, CDR2 SVGIG (reference sequence). CDR3 DNA: TGTGCCTGGAGTGTACGACAGACCGTTAATTCACCCCTCCACTTT. Its translation is CAWSVRQTVNSPLHF.

With regard to this clonotype: Germline is not matched at one junction end, which may reflect a read error. The chain employs TRBV7-2 and TRBJ1-1; D unclear. The CDR3 runs to 14 residues. In germline, CDR1 is SGHTA, CDR2 FQGNSA. This CDR3 reads CASSLRPPNTEVFF. The CDR3 nucleotides read TGTGCCAGCAGCTTGCGGCCGCCCAACACTGAAGTTTTCTTT.

V is TRBV5-1 and J is TRBJ1-1, with 10 bases matching TRBD1. The CDR3 runs to 15 residues. Germline loops: CDR1 SGHRS, CDR2 YFSETQ. Trimming at V came to 4 bases and at J to 4 bases, leaving 7 bases not matched to a gene. The CDR3 sequence is CASSQGQGLGTEAFF. The CDR3 DNA follows: TGCGCCAGCAGCCAGGGACAGGGGTTGGGCACTGAAGCTTTCTTT.

The genes are TRBV29-1 and TRBJ2-7; D assignment may be TRBD1 or TRBD2 (5 bases each). There are 13 residues in the CDR3. V was pared by 7 bases and J by 0 bases, with 13 bases between. CDR1 is SQVTM, CDR2 ANQGSEA, per germline. In DNA, the CDR3 is TGCAGCGCAGGGACGGCCGTCTCCTACGAGCAGTACTTC. This sequence encodes CSAGTAVSYEQYF.

Notes on this clonotype: The junction and the germline gene differ at one end; a read error may be behind it. The chain links TRBV20-1 to TRBJ1-2, with no clear D. The CDR3 extends over 12 amino acids. CDR1 is DFQATT, CDR2 SNEGSKA, per germline (reference sequence). The CDR3 DNA follows: TGCAGTGCTAGTATGGGGAACTCTGGCTACACCTTC. Translated: CSASMGNSGYTF.

This clonotype has a single count. V and J are TRBV5-1 and TRBJ2-7; TRBD1 agrees at 7 bases. The ends lost 3 bases at V and 4 bases at J; junction bases unmatched: 7. The V gene's germline CDR1 is SGHRS and CDR2 YFSETQ. This CDR3 contains 14 residues. CDR3 nucleotide sequence: TGCGCCAGCAGCTCTTGGACAGGCTCTTACGAGCAGTACTTC. Its protein product is CASSSWTGSYEQYF.

V and J are TRBV7-2 and TRBJ1-4; 7 nucleotides agree with TRBD1. The CDR3 consists of 14 residues. CDR1 and CDR2 from the germline V gene are SGHTA and FQGNSA. J lost 10 bases, V lost 3 bases, and 8 bases had no gene match. Here the CDR3 reads CASSFDRAGGKLFF. The CDR3 DNA reads as TGTGCCAGCAGCTTTGACAGGGCTGGTGGAAAACTGTTTTTT.

This clonotype was seen a single time. The chain has TRBV12-3 or TRBV12-4 and TRBJ2-6, with TRBD2 matching 7 bases. The CDR3 has 19 residues. Losses at the gene ends were 7 bases for V and 0 bases for J; bases not matched to a gene: 15. In nucleotides, the CDR3 is TGTGCCAGCATCCTCCAAGGGGCGGGGGTGTTCTCTGGGGCCAACGTCCTGACTTTC. This codes for CASILQGAGVFSGANVLTF.

The rearrangement links TRBV12-3 or TRBV12-4 to TRBJ1-6; D uncertain. The V end was cut by 7 bases, the J end by 0 bases, with 16 bases between. The CDR3 has 17 amino acids. The CDR3 loop reads CASNPTGGRSYNSPLHF. The CDR3 DNA sequence: TGTGCCAGCAACCCAACGGGCGGGCGCTCCTATAATTCACCCCTCCACTTT.

V usage is TRBV6-2 or TRBV6-3 and J usage is TRBJ1-5; the D is unclear. The V end was cut by 0 bases, the J end by 5 bases, with 5 bases between. The germline V gene encodes CDR1 MNHEY and CDR2 SVGEGT. The CDR3 is 13 residues long. The CDR3 region is CASSYSWDQPQHF. The CDR3 bases are TGTGCCAGCAGTTACTCTTGGGATCAGCCCCAGCATTTT.

This chain joins TRBV3-1 and TRBJ2-1, with a possible D match to TRBD2 (6 bases). From germline, CDR1 is LGHDT and CDR2 YNNKEL (reference sequence). Deletions cut 6 bases from V and 5 bases from J, with 14 bases between. The CDR3 is made up of 14 amino acids. The CDR3 protein is CASRAGLVHNEQFF. The DNA of the CDR3 is TGTGCCAGCAGGGCGGGGCTGGTCCACAATGAGCAGTTCTTC.

The genes are TRBV27 and TRBJ2-3; the match to TRBD2 covers 12 bases. The CDR3 is made up of 16 amino acids. V trimming: 9 bases; J trimming: 0 bases; junction bases outside the gene matches: 7. Germline lookup yields CDR1 MNHEY and CDR2 SMNVEV (reference sequence). Written as DNA, the CDR3 is TGTGCCAGTGGACTAGCGGGGTTCTCTAGCACAGATACGCAGTATTTT. Its translation is CASGLAGFSSTDTQYF.

The chain combines TRBV2 with TRBJ1-3, with a weak D call TRBD1 (6 bases). The germline V gene has CDR1 SNHLY and CDR2 FYNNEI. Between the trimmed V and J ends, which lost 6 bases and 8 bases, there was a span of 17 bases. This CDR3 comprises 14 residues. CDR3 in DNA: TGTGCCAGCAGCGCAGGGGAGGATCGGGACACCATATATTTT. Translating gives CASSAGEDRDTIYF.

V and J are TRBV20-1 and TRBJ1-5, with D possibly matching TRBD1 (5 bases). This CDR3 has 12 amino acids. The germline CDR1 and CDR2 sequences are DFQATT and SNEGSKA (reference sequence). Trimming took 6 bases from V and 8 from J, leaving 14 bases between them. The CDR3 DNA reads TGCAGTGCCCTCAGGCAGGGAAAGCCCCAGCATTTT. This encodes CSALRQGKPQHF.

This chain links TRBV18 with TRBJ2-1; TRBD2 aligns across 11 bases. The germline V gene has CDR1 KGHSH and CDR2 LQKENI. Unmatched junction bases numbered 3, after V lost 2 bases and J lost 3 bases. This CDR3 has 16 amino acids. The CDR3 DNA is TGTGCCAGCTCACCATGGGGACTAGCGGACTACAATGAGCAGTTCTTC. It specifies CASSPWGLADYNEQFF.

The chain combines TRBV7-3 with TRBJ2-3, with 9 bases lining up with TRBD1. Germline CDR1 reads SGHTA; CDR2 reads FQGTGA. The J segment lost 4 bases and the V segment lost 1 base, leaving 6 bases of the junction unmatched. The CDR3 extends over 16 amino acids. The CDR3 loop reads CASSLKGQGISDTQYF. CDR3 nucleotide sequence: TGTGCCAGCAGCTTAAAAGGACAGGGGATCTCAGATACGCAGTATTTT. Together with reference TRBV7-3 and TRBJ2-3, the CDR3 gives the full variable domain: GAGVSQTPSNKVTEKGKYVELRCDPISGHTALYWYRQSLGQGPEFLIYFQGTGAADDSGLPNDRFFAVRPEGSVSTLKIQRTERGDSAVYLCASSLKGQGISDTQYFGPGTRLTVL.

The V and J genes are TRBV29-1 and TRBJ1-3, with no clear D. V gave up 7 bases and J gave up 2 bases, with 9 bases separating them. This CDR3 region has 12 residues. Looked up from germline, CDR1 is SQVTM and CDR2 is ANQGSEA. The CDR3 DNA follows: TGCAGCGCCGCCACCGCTGGAAACACCATATATTTT. Translating it yields CSAATAGNTIYF.

The rearrangement uses TRBV6-5 and TRBJ1-2; no clear D. The germline V and J ends were trimmed by 6 bases and 7 bases, with 12 bases remaining between them. The germline gives CDR1 MNHEY, CDR2 SVGAGI. This CDR3 is built from 12 residues. CDR3 coding DNA: TGTGCCAGCAGCCATAAGGGAATTGGCTACACCTTC. Amino acids: CASSHKGIGYTF.

V gene TRBV7-9 combines with J gene TRBJ2-1; TRBD2 aligns across 9 bases. The trim removed 10 bases at V and 3 bases at J, leaving 16 bases unmatched. CDR1 and CDR2 from the germline V gene are SEHNR and FQNEAQ (reference sequence). This CDR3 spans 17 amino acids. The CDR3 sequence: CATSGGLAGKNYNEQFF. The CDR3 DNA follows: TGTGCCACCTCCGGAGGGCTAGCGGGGAAGAACTACAATGAGCAGTTCTTC.